This T cell receptor (beta chain) is from a study of CD8+CD57+ T cells in acquired aplastic anemia. Germline lookup yields CDR1 SGDLS and CDR2 YYNGEE. The CDR3 is 13 residues long. Trimming removed 0 bases from V and 4 bases from J, with 6 bases in between. Profiling that covered TCR beta VDJ and CDR3 relied on genomic DNA as its template. TCRdb passed the reads through MiXCR, listing each CDR3 protein once. Of 250,000 to 300,000 distinct CDR3 sequences listed, roughly 50% are singletons. The clonotype comes from a human donor with severe aplastic anemia or a healthy control (not recorded which). The chain joins TRBV9 to TRBJ2-3; D is unresolved. What was sequenced was sorted CD4+, CD8+, or CD8+CD57+ T cells (not recorded which) from PBMCs. CDR3 residues: CASSVGWADTQYF. CDR3 sequence (DNA): TGTGCCAGCAGCGTAGGCTGGGCAGATACGCAGTATTTT.